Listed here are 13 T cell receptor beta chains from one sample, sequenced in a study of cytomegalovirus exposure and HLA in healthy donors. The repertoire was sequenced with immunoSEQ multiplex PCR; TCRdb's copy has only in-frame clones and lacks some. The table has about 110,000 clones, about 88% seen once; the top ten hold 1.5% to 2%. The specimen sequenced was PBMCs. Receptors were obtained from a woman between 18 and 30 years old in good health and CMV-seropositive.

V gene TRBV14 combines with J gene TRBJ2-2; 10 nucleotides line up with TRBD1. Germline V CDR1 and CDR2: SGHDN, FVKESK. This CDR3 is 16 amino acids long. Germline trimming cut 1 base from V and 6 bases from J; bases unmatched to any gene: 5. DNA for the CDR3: TGTGCCAGCAGCCAAGGGGACAGGGGACGTTCCGGGGAGCTGTTTTTT. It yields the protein CASSQGDRGRSGELFF.

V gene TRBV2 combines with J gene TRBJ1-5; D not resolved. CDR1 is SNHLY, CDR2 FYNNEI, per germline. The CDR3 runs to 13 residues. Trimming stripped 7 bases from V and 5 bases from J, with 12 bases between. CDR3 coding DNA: TGTGCCAGCAAATTGGCAGGCTATCAGCCCCAGCATTTT. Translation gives CASKLAGYQPQHF.

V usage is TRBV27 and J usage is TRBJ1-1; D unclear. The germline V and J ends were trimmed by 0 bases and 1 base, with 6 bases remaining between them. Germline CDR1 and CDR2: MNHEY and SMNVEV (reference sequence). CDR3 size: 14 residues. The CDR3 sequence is CASSLSMANTEAFF. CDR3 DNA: TGTGCCAGCAGTTTATCGATGGCGAACACTGAAGCTTTCTTT.

CDR3 DNA sequence: TGTGCCAGTAGTATTCAAGGGGTGAATGAGCAGTTCTTC. Translating gives CASSIQGVNEQFF. The chain is built from TRBV19 and TRBJ2-1, with D possibly TRBD1 on 5 matching bases. The CDR3 loop spans 13 amino acids. V was clipped by 3 bases and J by 7 bases, with 10 bases between them. Germline CDR1 reads LNHDA; CDR2 reads SQIVND (reference sequence).

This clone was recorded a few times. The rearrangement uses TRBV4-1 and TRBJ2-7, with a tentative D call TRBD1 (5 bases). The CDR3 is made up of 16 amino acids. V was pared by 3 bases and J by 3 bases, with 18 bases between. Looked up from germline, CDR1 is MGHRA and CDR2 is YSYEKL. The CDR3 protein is CASSHGSGLGHYEQYF. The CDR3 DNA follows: TGCGCCAGCAGCCACGGATCAGGGCTTGGGCACTACGAGCAGTACTTC.

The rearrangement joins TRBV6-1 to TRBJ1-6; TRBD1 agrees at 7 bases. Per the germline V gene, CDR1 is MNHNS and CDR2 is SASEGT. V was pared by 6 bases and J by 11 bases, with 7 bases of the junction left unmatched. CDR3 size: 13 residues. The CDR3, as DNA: TGTGCCAGCAGAGCGACAGGGTGGGCACCCCTCCACTTT. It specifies CASRATGWAPLHF.

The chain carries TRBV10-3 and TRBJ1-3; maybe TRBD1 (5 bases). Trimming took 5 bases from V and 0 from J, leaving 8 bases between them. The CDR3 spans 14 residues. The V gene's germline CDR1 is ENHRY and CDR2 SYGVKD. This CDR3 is CAISQTVSGNTIYF. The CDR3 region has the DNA TGTGCCATCAGTCAGACAGTCTCTGGAAACACCATATATTTT.

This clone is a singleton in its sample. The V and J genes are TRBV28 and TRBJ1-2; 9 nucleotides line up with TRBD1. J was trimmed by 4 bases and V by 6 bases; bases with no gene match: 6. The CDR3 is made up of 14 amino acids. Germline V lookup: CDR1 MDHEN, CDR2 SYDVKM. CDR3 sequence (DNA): TGTGCCAGCAGGCCCGCGGGACAGGGCTATGGCTACACCTTC. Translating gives CASRPAGQGYGYTF.

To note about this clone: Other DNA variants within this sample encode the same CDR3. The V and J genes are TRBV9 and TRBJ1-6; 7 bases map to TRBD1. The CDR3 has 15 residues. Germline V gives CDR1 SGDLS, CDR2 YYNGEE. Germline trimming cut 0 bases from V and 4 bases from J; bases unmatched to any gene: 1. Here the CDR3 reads CASSVGTGYNSPLHF. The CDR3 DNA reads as TGTGCCAGCAGCGTAGGGACAGGATATAATTCACCCCTCCACTTT. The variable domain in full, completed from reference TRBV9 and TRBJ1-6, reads DSGVTQTPKHLITATGQRVTLRCSPRSGDLSVYWYQQSLDQGLQFLIQYYNGEERAKGNILERFSAQQFPDLHSELNLSSLELGDSALYFCASSVGTGYNSPLHFGNGTRLTVT.

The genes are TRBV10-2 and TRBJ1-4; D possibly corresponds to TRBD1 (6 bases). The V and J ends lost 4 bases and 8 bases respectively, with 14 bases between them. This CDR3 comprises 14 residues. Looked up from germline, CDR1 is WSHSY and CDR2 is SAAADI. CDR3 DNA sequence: TGCGCCAGCAGTGCTGGGGGCGCAGGGGAAAAACTGTTTTTT. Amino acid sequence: CASSAGGAGEKLFF.

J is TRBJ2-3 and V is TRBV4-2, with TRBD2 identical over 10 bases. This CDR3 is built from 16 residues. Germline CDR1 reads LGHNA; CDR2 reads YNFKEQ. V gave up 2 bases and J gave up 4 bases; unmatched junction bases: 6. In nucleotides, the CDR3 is TGTGCCAGCAGCCAAAGGCTAGCGGGGGATCCAGATACGCAGTATTTT. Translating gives CASSQRLAGDPDTQYF.

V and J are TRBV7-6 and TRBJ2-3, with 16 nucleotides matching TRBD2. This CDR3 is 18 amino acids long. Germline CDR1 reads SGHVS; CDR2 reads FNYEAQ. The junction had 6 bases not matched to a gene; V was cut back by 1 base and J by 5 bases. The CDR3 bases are TGTGCCAGCAGCTTAGTTCTGGGACTAGCGGGGGGGGAAGATACGCAGTATTTT. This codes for CASSLVLGLAGGEDTQYF.

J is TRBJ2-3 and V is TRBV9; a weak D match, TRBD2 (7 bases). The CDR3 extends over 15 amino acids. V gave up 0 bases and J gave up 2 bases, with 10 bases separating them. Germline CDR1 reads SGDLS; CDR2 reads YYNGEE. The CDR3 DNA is TGTGCCAGCAGCGTAGTGGGGGGGGCCACAGATACGCAGTATTTT. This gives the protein CASSVVGGATDTQYF.